What follows is one T cell receptor beta chain and its context. CDR1 and CDR2 (germline): SGHNT, YYREEE (reference sequence). This CDR3 has 18 amino acids. V lost 4 bases and J lost 0; bases outside the gene matches: 8. Libraries were prepared by immunoSEQ multiplex PCR; TCRdb keeps only in-frame clonotypes and omits some of them. Among 2 million to 2.5 million clones listed, approximately 94% were seen once. This sample stems from a study of shared clonotypes between healthy human individuals. The chain couples TRBV5-4 to TRBJ2-7; 15 bases are a match to TRBD2. This receptor was identified in a man younger than 30 in good health. The sequencing sample was made of naive CD4+ T cells sorted from blood. The subset denotes: CD45RA+ positively selected. The CDR3 region is CASSQGTSGGPSSYEQYF. The DNA for the CDR3 is TGTGCCAGCAGCCAGGGGACTAGCGGGGGGCCGAGCTCCTACGAGCAGTACTTC.